A single sample gave rise to the 5 T cell receptor beta chains below, sequenced in a study of blood T cell repertoires in COVID-19. TCRdb keeps only in-frame clones here, not all; method: immunoSEQ multiplex PCR. The data hold roughly 35,000 clones, with approximately 87% observed a single time. Material: peripheral blood. These receptors were taken from a human donor in a cohort sampled during active COVID-19.

V usage is TRBV6-5 and J usage is TRBJ1-6; 8 bases match TRBD1. Germline V CDR1 and CDR2: MNHEY, SVGAGI. V trimming: 5 bases; J trimming: 13 bases; junction bases outside the gene matches: 10. The CDR3 consists of 14 residues. The CDR3 DNA follows: TGTGCCAGCAGTCCACGCAGGGGGCCCATTCCCCTCCACTTT. Translation: CASSPRRGPIPLHF.

The rearrangement joins TRBV12-5 to TRBJ1-1; no reliable D call. CDR3 length equals 14 residues. V was clipped by 1 base and J by 2 bases, with 8 bases between them. Per germline, CDR1 LGHNT and CDR2 FRNRAP. CDR3 sequence: CASGLASDNTEAFF. The CDR3 DNA reads TGTGCTAGTGGTTTGGCCAGCGACAACACTGAAGCTTTCTTT.

The J gene is TRBJ2-7, the V gene TRBV7-2, with D possibly being TRBD2 (5 bases). The ends were cut back, 6 bases at V and 4 bases at J, with 16 bases in the middle. Germline V gene data show CDR1 as SGHTA and CDR2 as FQGNSA. This CDR3 has 14 residues. As DNA, the CDR3 is TGTGCCAGCAGAAGGTTAGCGACACCGTACGAGCAGTACTTC. This gives the protein CASRRLATPYEQYF.

The chain is built from TRBV6-5 and TRBJ1-2; TRBD1 agrees at 8 bases. The CDR3 has 15 residues. Germline values: CDR1 MNHEY, CDR2 SVGAGI. V was clipped by 8 bases and J by 5 bases; unmatched bases: 13. DNA for the CDR3: TGTGCCAGCGTTGGACAGGGAAGTAGCCTATATGGCTACACCTTC. Protein: CASVGQGSSLYGYTF.

V is TRBV21-1 and J is TRBJ2-7; TRBD1 was called by the table and not checked on the DNA. TRBV21-1 is a documented pseudogene. The CDR3 loop spans 16 amino acids. The CDR3 DNA is TGTGCCAGCAGCAAAGGCTGCATGCAGGTTCACTACGAGCAGTACTTC. Translation: CASSKGCMQVHYEQYF.